Sequencing of this T cell receptor beta chain was carried out in a study of cytomegalovirus exposure and HLA in healthy donors. Trimming removed 8 bases from V and 3 bases from J; junction bases left unmatched: 7. This CDR3 spans 14 amino acids. Germline V gene sequence: CDR1 KGHSH, CDR2 LQKENI. This clone is a singleton in its sample. Its antigen is as yet unknown. It was with 60 Vbeta and 13 Jbeta primers that the PCR ran. TCRdb's copy holds only in-frame clones and misses some; the assay was immunoSEQ multiplex PCR. The sample holds 150,000 to 200,000 clones; around 87% are singletons and the top ten take under 1.2%. Study findings and constraints: Across donors, most TCRs were seen rarely, yet some public ones were widespread. Researchers reportedly found TCR beta sequences accurately predicted most subjects' HLA-A and HLA-B alleles.

The sequenced material came from PBMCs. J is TRBJ2-7 and V is TRBV18; 10 nucleotides line up with TRBD2. The receptor comes from a boy aged 2 to 10 in good health and CMV-seronegative. DNA for the CDR3: TGTGCCAGCGGTGGGACTAGCGCCCGCTACGAGCAGTACTTC. Its protein product is CASGGTSARYEQYF. The complete variable domain, with remaining parts taken from reference TRBV18 and TRBJ2-7, reads NAGVMQNPRHLVRRRGQEARLRCSPMKGHSHVYWYRQLPEEGLKFMVYLQKENIIDESGMPKERFSAEFPKEGPSILRIQQVVRGDSAAYFCASGGTSARYEQYFGPGTRLTVT.